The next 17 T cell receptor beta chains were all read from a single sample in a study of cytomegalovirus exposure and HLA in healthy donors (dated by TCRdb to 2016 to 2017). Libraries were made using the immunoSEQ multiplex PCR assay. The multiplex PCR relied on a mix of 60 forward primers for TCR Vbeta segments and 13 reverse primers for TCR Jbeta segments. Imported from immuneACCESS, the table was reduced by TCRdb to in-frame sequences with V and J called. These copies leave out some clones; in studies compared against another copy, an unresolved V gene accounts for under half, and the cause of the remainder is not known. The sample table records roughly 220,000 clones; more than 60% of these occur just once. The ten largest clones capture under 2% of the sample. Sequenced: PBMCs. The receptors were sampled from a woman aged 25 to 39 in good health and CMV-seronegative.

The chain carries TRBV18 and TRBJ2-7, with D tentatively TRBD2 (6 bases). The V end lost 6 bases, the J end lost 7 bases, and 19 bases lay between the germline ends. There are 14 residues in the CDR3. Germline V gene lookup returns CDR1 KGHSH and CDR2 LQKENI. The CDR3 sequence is CASSPGTPVREQYF. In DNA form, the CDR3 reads TGTGCCAGCTCGCCGGGGACTCCCGTGAGGGAGCAGTACTTC.

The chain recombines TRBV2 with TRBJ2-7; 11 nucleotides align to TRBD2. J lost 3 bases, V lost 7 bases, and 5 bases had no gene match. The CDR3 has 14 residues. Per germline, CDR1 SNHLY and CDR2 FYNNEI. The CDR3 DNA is TGTGCCAGCAAGTTTAGCGGGAGGGTCTACGAGCAGTACTTC. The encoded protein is CASKFSGRVYEQYF.

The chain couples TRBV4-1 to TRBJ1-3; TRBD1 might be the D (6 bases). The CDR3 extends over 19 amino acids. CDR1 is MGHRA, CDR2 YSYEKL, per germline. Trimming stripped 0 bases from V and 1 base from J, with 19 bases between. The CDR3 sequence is CASSQDGGLGGVSGNTIYF. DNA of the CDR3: TGCGCCAGCAGCCAAGATGGGGGCCTGGGTGGGGTTTCTGGAAACACCATATATTTT.

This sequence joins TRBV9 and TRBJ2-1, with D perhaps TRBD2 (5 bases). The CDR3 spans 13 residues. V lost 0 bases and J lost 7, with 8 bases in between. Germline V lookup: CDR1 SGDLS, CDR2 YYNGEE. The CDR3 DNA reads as TGTGCCAGCAGCGTAGGTCCGGGGAATGAGCAGTTCTTC. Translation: CASSVGPGNEQFF.

In DNA, the CDR3 is TGTGCCAGGCTCGAGGGGACTAGCGGGAGGGCCCTCCCGTTCTGCCGCTACTTC. Amino acid sequence: CARLEGTSGRALPFCRYF. The chain is built from TRBV7-9 and TRBJ2-7; 16 bases line up with TRBD2. The germline V gene encodes CDR1 SEHNR and CDR2 FQNEAQ (reference sequence). The CDR3 is 18 residues long. J gave up 13 bases and V 9 bases, and 24 bases lay outside the gene matches.

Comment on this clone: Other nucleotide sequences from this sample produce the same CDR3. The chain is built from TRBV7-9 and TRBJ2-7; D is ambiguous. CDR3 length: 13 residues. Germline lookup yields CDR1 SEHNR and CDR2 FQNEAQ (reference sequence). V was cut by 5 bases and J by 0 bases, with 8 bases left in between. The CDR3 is CASSPVSSYEQYF. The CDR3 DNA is TGTGCCAGCAGCCCTGTGAGCTCCTACGAGCAGTACTTC.

The CDR3 DNA reads TGTGCCAGCAGCCCTACTCCCACTAATGAAAAACTGTTTTTT. Protein product: CASSPTPTNEKLFF. The chain joins TRBV21-1 to TRBJ1-4. TRBV21-1 is shown as a pseudogene. The CDR3 has 14 residues.

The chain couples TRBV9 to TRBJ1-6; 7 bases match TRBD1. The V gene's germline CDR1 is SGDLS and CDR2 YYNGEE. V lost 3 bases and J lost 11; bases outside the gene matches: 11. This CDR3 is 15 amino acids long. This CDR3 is CASSALGDSKTPLHF. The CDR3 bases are TGTGCCAGCAGCGCACTGGGGGACAGCAAAACACCCCTCCACTTT.

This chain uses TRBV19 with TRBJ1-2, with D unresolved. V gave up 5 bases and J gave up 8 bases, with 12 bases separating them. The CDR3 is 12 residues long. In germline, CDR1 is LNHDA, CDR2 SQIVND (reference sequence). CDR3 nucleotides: TGTGCCAGTAGTCCTGACGGAGGAGGCTACACCTTC. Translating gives CASSPDGGGYTF.

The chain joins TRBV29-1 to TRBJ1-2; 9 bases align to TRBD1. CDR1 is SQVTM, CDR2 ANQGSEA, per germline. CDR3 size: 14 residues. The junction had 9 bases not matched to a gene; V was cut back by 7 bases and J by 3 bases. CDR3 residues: CSAVTGGLYYGYTF. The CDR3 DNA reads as TGCAGCGCGGTGACAGGGGGACTTTACTATGGCTACACCTTC.

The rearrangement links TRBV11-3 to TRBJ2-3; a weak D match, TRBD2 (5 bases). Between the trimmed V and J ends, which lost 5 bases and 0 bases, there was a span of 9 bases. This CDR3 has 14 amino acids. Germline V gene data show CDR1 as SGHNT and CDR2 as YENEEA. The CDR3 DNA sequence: TGTGCCAGCAGCCGTGGCGGGAGCACAGATACGCAGTATTTT. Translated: CASSRGGSTDTQYF.

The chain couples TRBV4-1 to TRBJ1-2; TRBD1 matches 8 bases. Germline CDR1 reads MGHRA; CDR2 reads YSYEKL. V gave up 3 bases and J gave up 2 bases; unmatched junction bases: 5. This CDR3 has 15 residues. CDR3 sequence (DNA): TGCGCCAGCAGCCACACGACAGGGGTGAACTATGGCTACACCTTC. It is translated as CASSHTTGVNYGYTF.

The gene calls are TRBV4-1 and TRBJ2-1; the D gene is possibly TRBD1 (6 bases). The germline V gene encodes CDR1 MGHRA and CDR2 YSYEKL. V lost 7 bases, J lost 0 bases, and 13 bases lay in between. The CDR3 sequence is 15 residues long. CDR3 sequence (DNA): TGCGCCAGCAACGGACAGTCAAGCTCCTACAATGAGCAGTTCTTC. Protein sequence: CASNGQSSSYNEQFF.

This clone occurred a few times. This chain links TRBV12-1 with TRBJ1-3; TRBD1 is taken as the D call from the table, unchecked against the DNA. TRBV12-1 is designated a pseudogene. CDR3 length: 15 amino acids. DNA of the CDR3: TGTGCCAGCAGCGGCCAAGGGGACTCTGGAAACACCATATATTTT. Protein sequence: CASSGQGDSGNTIYF.

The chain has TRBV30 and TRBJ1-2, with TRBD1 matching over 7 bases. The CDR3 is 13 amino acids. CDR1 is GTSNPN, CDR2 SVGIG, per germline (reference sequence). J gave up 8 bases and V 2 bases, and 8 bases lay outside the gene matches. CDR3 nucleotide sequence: TGTGCCTGGAGTCCGACAGGGATAGGAGGCTACACCTTC. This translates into CAWSPTGIGGYTF.

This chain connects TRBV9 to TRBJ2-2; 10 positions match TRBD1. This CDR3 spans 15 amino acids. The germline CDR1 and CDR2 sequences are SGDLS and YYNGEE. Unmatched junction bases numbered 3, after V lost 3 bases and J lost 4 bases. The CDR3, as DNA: TGTGCCAGCAGCGGGGACAGGGGAGGCACCGGGGAGCTGTTTTTT. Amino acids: CASSGDRGGTGELFF.

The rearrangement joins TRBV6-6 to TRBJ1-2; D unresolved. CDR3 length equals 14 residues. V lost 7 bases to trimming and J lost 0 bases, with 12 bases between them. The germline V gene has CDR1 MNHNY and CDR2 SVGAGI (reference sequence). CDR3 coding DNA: TGTGCCAGCATTACAGCGGGGACTAACTATGGCTACACCTTC. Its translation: CASITAGTNYGYTF.